These T cell receptor beta chains were read from a single sample in a study of blood T cell repertoires in COVID-19. Assay: immunoSEQ multiplex PCR; the TCRdb copy retains only in-frame clones and omits some. The sample has about 370,000 clones, around 89% seen once. Sequenced material: peripheral blood. These receptor sequences come from a woman in her twenties or thirties with COVID-19, enrolled during active disease. Both conserved end residues are part of each CDR3. D genes are given only for firm matches. Only some rows state a clone size, as once, few, many or a class for expanded clones.

d_call	v_call	j_call	clone_size	cdr3_nt	cdr3_aa
NA	TRBV2	TRBJ2-3	once	TGTGCCAGCAGTGACCTAGGTTGGAGTAGGGATACGCAGTATTTT	CASSDLGWSRDTQYF
NA	TRBV5-4	TRBJ2-2	NA	TGTGCCAGCAGCTTGCTGGTGAGCACCGGGGAGCTGTTTTTT	CASSLLVSTGELFF
TRBD1	TRBV7-9	TRBJ2-3	NA	TGTGCCAGCAGCCCCTCTAGAGGGGGCGTCGATACGCAGTATTTT	CASSPSRGGVDTQYF
TRBD1	TRBV2	TRBJ2-1	NA	TGTGCCAGCAGTGAAATAAGGACAGGGAATGAGCAGTTCTTC	CASSEIRTGNEQFF
NA	TRBV5-8	TRBJ1-4	once	TGTGCCAGCAGCTTGTGGGACATGAGTAATGAAAAACTGTTTTTT	CASSLWDMSNEKLFF
TRBD2	TRBV2	TRBJ2-3	NA	TGTGCCAGCAGTGAAGTCGTCGAGCGGGAGGGCCGCAATACGCAGTATTTT	CASSEVVEREGRNTQYF
TRBD1	TRBV28	TRBJ2-7	once	TGTGCCAGCAGTATCATCAGTCCCGGGACAGGGAGCTCCTACGAGCAGTACTTC	CASSIISPGTGSSYEQYF
TRBD1	TRBV6-5	TRBJ1-3	NA	TGTGCCAGTGTCGGAGTCAGGGGGGTATATTTT	CASVGVRGVYF
NA	TRBV5-1	TRBJ2-1	NA	TGCGCCAGCAGCTTGCAGGGATTCCTTCTCGAGCAGTTCTTC	CASSLQGFLLEQFF
TRBD1	TRBV9	TRBJ1-5	once	TGTGCCAGCAGCGTGGGAGGACAGGCGGAAGGGGAGCCCCAGCATTTT	CASSVGGQAEGEPQHF
TRBD2	TRBV24-1	TRBJ2-2	NA	TGTGCCACCGATGCGGGGGCGAACACCGGGGAGCTGTTTTTT	CATDAGANTGELFF
NA	TRBV2	TRBJ1-2	NA	TGTGCCAGCAGTGGGCCCCCCCCCGACAGCTCCTATGGCTACACCTTC	CASSGPPPDSSYGYTF
NA	TRBV6-4	TRBJ1-4	NA	TGTGCCAGCAGCCCAGAGCTGGGCAATAATGAAAAACTGTTTTTT	CASSPELGNNEKLFF
NA	TRBV18	TRBJ1-5	NA	TGTGCCAGCTCACCCGGACAACTTAGCAATCAGCCCCAGCATTTT	CASSPGQLSNQPQHF
TRBD1	TRBV28	TRBJ2-5	NA	TGTGCCAGCAGTCGGGACAGGGTGCAAGAGACCCAGTACTTC	CASSRDRVQETQYF
NA	TRBV19	TRBJ1-5	few	TGTGCCAGTAGTATAGTTGAGGTCTGGGGCAATCAGCCCCAGCATTTT	CASSIVEVWGNQPQHF
NA	TRBV19	TRBJ1-6	NA	TGTGCCAGTAGTATTTTTCGGGGGGCCCCTTCACCCCTCCACTTT	CASSIFRGAPSPLHF
TRBD2	TRBV27	TRBJ2-1	NA	TGTGCCAGCACCTCACTAGCGGGAGACCCGAATGAGCAGTTCTTC	CASTSLAGDPNEQFF
NA	TRBV5-1	TRBJ2-7	NA	TGCGCCAGCAGCTTGGGTTACGGATTTACCCTCCGGGGCGAGCAGTACTTC	CASSLGYGFTLRGEQYF
TRBD1	TRBV20-1	TRBJ1-1	NA	TGCAGTGCGAGAGATGACAGGGTGGCTTTCTTT	CSARDDRVAFF
TRBD1	TRBV29-1	TRBJ1-3	few	TGCAGCGCTGGGACAGGGCCAGGAAACACCATATATTTT	CSAGTGPGNTIYF
NA	TRBV7-9	TRBJ2-6	once	TGTGCCAGCAGCTTAGAGCCGTACTTCACCATCAGGGCCAACGTCCTGACTTTC	CASSLEPYFTIRANVLTF
NA	TRBV6-5	TRBJ2-1	NA	TGTGCCAGCGGGCGTAATGAGCAGTTCTTC	CASGRNEQFF
NA	TRBV7-2	TRBJ1-2	NA	TGTGCCAGCAGCTTAGGAGGGACTAACTATGGCTACACCTTC	CASSLGGTNYGYTF
NA	TRBV19	TRBJ1-2	NA	TGTGCCAGTAGTGCACGGACAGCCATTATGGTCGGGGTTTATGGCTACACCTTC	CASSARTAIMVGVYGYTF
NA	TRBV7-2	TRBJ2-5	NA	TGTGCCAGCAGCTTAACGAGGGTACAAGAGACCCAGTACTTC	CASSLTRVQETQYF
TRBD1	TRBV5-5	TRBJ2-6	NA	TGTGCCAGCAGTTTAATGATCGACAGGGCTGGGGCCAACGTCCTGACTTTC	CASSLMIDRAGANVLTF
NA	TRBV9	TRBJ2-7	once	TGTGCCAGCAGCCTCTATTTCAACGACGAGCAGTACTTC	CASSLYFNDEQYF
TRBD1	TRBV10-1	TRBJ1-1	many	TGCGCCAGCGGACCGGGACAGGGAGTGGGAGCTTTCTTT	CASGPGQGVGAFF
NA	TRBV4-3	TRBJ2-2	NA	TGCGCCAGCAGCCTACACTCCCAGGGGCTAGCATTAAGGACCGGGGAGCTGTTTTTT	CASSLHSQGLALRTGELFF
NA	TRBV7-2	TRBJ1-2	NA	TGTGCCAGCAGCACGACCCGGGACACCCAACGCTACACCTTC	CASSTTRDTQRYTF
NA	TRBV5-1	TRBJ1-4	NA	TGCGCCAGCAGCAACAGGGTGGATAATGAAAAACTGTTTTTT	CASSNRVDNEKLFF
NA	TRBV28	TRBJ2-2	NA	TGTGCCAGCAGTTCCTGGGTTTGGGGGGATGGCACCGGGGAGCTGTTTTTT	CASSSWVWGDGTGELFF
TRBD1	TRBV19	TRBJ2-5	NA	TGTGCCAGTAGTATACCCGGACAGGGGAAAGAGACCCAGTACTTC	CASSIPGQGKETQYF
TRBD2	TRBV14	TRBJ2-1	NA	TGTGCCAGCAGCCGAAACTCACGAGGACTAGCGGGGGTTAACAATGAGCAGTTCTTC	CASSRNSRGLAGVNNEQFF
TRBD2	TRBV20-1	TRBJ2-1	NA	TGCAGTGCTAGTATGTCCCAGCCGATCGGGCGGGAGAGGTTCTTC	CSASMSQPIGRERFF
TRBD1	TRBV5-1	TRBJ1-1	NA	TGCGCCAGCAGCTCGGACAGGGGAGCTTTCTTT	CASSSDRGAFF
NA	TRBV24-1	TRBJ1-4	NA	TGTGCCACCAGTGATTTAGTAGGGGGTCAGGAAAAACTGTTTTTT	CATSDLVGGQEKLFF
TRBD2	TRBV4-1	TRBJ2-3	NA	TGCGCCAGCAGCCAAGAAAGACTAGCGGGACCCGATACGCAGTATTTT	CASSQERLAGPDTQYF
NA	TRBV10-2	TRBJ2-3	NA	TGCGCCATCCAAGGGTTCGGAGGTTCTGATGGAGATACGCAGTATTTT	CAIQGFGGSDGDTQYF
TRBD2	TRBV15	TRBJ2-2	NA	TGTGCCACCAGCAACTCGGGGGGGTGGAACACCGGGGAGCTGTTTTTT	CATSNSGGWNTGELFF
NA	TRBV28	TRBJ1-1	NA	TGTGCCAGCAGTCTCCGGGATGGGTTCACTGAAGCTTTCTTT	CASSLRDGFTEAFF
NA	TRBV9	TRBJ1-2	NA	TGTGCGAGGGGACTGGACACCTTC	CARGLDTF
NA	TRBV24-1	TRBJ2-2	NA	TGTGCCACCAGTGATCGGGGGGCCGGGACAAACACCGGGGAGCTGTTTTTT	CATSDRGAGTNTGELFF
NA	TRBV7-9	TRBJ1-6	NA	TGTGCCAGCAGCTTAACCAGGGGCCTTAGCTCCTATAATTCACCCCTCCACTTT	CASSLTRGLSSYNSPLHF
NA	TRBV2	TRBJ1-5	NA	TGTGCCAGCAGTGCCCGGGAGCATATGGGCAATCAGCCCCAGCATTTT	CASSAREHMGNQPQHF
NA	TRBV9	TRBJ2-2	NA	TGTGCCAGCAGCGTAGGGGTACTAGCCACCGGGGAGCTGTTTTTT	CASSVGVLATGELFF
NA	TRBV6-2/TRBV6-3	TRBJ2-3	NA	TGTGCCAGCAGTTACGGGGGGGGCCCAAGCACAGATACGCAGTATTTT	CASSYGGGPSTDTQYF
TRBD1	TRBV11-3	TRBJ1-5	NA	TGTGCCAAATGTCTCCGGGACAGGGGAAAAAATAGCAATCAGCCCCAGCATTTT	CAKCLRDRGKNSNQPQHF
NA	TRBV9	TRBJ2-7	NA	TGTGCCAGCAGCGTAGATGTGGGGGGGGCTGGTGACGAGCAGTACTTC	CASSVDVGGAGDEQYF
NA	TRBV28	TRBJ2-6	NA	TGTGCCAGCAGACCAGGGTTCTCTGGGGCCAACGTCCTGACTTTC	CASRPGFSGANVLTF
NA	TRBV5-8	TRBJ1-1	NA	TGTGCCAGCAGCTTGGGGCAGGGAATCACTGAAGCTTTCTTT	CASSLGQGITEAFF
NA	TRBV4-3	TRBJ1-2	NA	TGCGCCAGCAGCCTGACAGTCTCGCGGATGGATGGCTACACCTTC	CASSLTVSRMDGYTF